This TCR beta chain was documented in a study of blood T cell repertoires in COVID-19. In the original processing: The authors estimated nucleated cell counts from reference gene primer amplification. Generated by immunoSEQ multiplex PCR, the TCRdb table keeps only in-frame clones and is missing some. V, J and clone size are those of that table, while D and trimming were read from the DNA. This sample yields 90,000 or so clones, of which roughly 83% are seen a single time; 9.5% to 12% belongs to the top ten. This CDR3 has 14 amino acids. In germline, CDR1 is GTSNPN, CDR2 SVGIG (reference sequence). The V end was cut by 3 bases, the J end by 9 bases, with 15 bases between.

The chain uses TRBV30 and TRBJ1-6, with unresolved D. Sequencing used peripheral blood. This clonotype originated in a human donor in a cohort sampled during active COVID-19. CDR3 loop: CAWRAGIDSSPLHF. CDR3 in DNA: TGTGCCTGGAGAGCCGGGATCGATAGTTCACCCCTCCACTTT.